This passage covers 14 T cell receptor beta chains from one sample sequenced in a study of cytomegalovirus exposure and HLA in healthy donors. The PCR had 60 Vbeta and 13 Jbeta primers. TCRdb's copy holds only in-frame clones and misses some; the assay was immunoSEQ multiplex PCR. Of 95,000 to 130,000 clones listed, 81% are singletons. The specimen was PBMCs. The receptors here all came from a woman between 25 and 40 years old in good health and CMV-seronegative.

V usage is TRBV6-4 and J usage is TRBJ2-2; TRBD2 aligns across 12 bases. The CDR3 totals 15 residues. V trimming: 7 bases; J trimming: 4 bases; junction bases outside the gene matches: 4. Germline CDR1 is MRHNA and CDR2 is SNTAGT. Here the CDR3 DNA reads TGTGCCAGCACAAAGACTAGCGGGGGCACCGGGGAGCTGTTTTTT. Its translation is CASTKTSGGTGELFF.

The chain combines TRBV5-4 with TRBJ2-1, with 8 bases fitting TRBD2. Germline CDR1 and CDR2: SGHNT and YYREEE (reference sequence). This CDR3 region has 16 residues. V gave up 4 bases and J gave up 2 bases; unmatched junction bases: 8. CDR3 bases: TGTGCCAGCAGCCCTAGCTCGGGAGGGCCCTACAATGAGCAGTTCTTC. Translated: CASSPSSGGPYNEQFF.

The rearrangement links TRBV28 to TRBJ2-1; D might be TRBD2 (6 bases). The CDR3 length is 15 residues. Trimming took off 4 bases at V and 8 bases at J, with 18 bases between the two ends. Germline V lookup: CDR1 MDHEN, CDR2 SYDVKM. This CDR3 is CASSSSPGTADEQFF. The CDR3 DNA reads TGTGCCAGCAGTTCCTCGCCGGGGACTGCTGATGAGCAGTTCTTC.

The chain couples TRBV5-4 to TRBJ2-6; tentatively, D is TRBD1 (5 bases). The CDR3 extends over 15 amino acids. The V end was cut by 0 bases, the J end by 1 base, with 5 bases between. Germline V gene lookup returns CDR1 SGHNT and CDR2 YYREEE (reference sequence). The chain's CDR3 is CASSLGQSGANVLTF. DNA for the CDR3: TGTGCCAGCAGCTTGGGACAGTCTGGGGCCAACGTCCTGACTTTC.

The J gene is TRBJ2-1, the V gene TRBV12-5; 7 nucleotides agree with TRBD1. V shed 6 bases and J 4 bases; nucleotides not matched to a gene: 6. CDR1 is LGHNT and CDR2 is FRNRAP in the germline V gene. The CDR3 runs 14 residues. In nucleotides, the CDR3 is TGTGCTAGTGGCATCCGGGACAGATACAATGAGCAGTTCTTC. The encoded protein is CASGIRDRYNEQFF.

The rearrangement uses TRBV18 and TRBJ2-3; D gene uncertain. The CDR3 loop spans 11 amino acids. The germline V gene has CDR1 KGHSH and CDR2 LQKENI. V gave up 3 bases and J gave up 6 bases, with 4 bases separating them. CDR3 protein: CASSPEDTQYF. DNA for the CDR3: TGTGCCAGCTCACCGGAGGATACGCAGTATTTT.

This chain connects TRBV5-1 to TRBJ1-1, with D hard to call. Trimming left V 6 bases short and J 1 base short, with 10 bases between. Per germline, CDR1 SGHRS and CDR2 YFSETQ. CDR3 length: 13 residues. CDR3 DNA: TGCGCCAGCACTGGCGGGCGGAACACTGAAGCTTTCTTT. The encoded protein is CASTGGRNTEAFF.

This clone was observed once. The chain is built from TRBV10-3 and TRBJ1-5, with 9 bases lining up with TRBD1. The CDR3 spans 14 residues. With 5 bases clipped from V and 3 bases from J, the junction kept 2 bases outside the gene matches. CDR1 ENHRY and CDR2 SYGVKD come from the germline V gene. In DNA, the CDR3 is TGTGCCATCAGTTGGGACAGGGACAATCAGCCCCAGCATTTT. Protein sequence: CAISWDRDNQPQHF.

This sequence joins TRBV6-1 and TRBJ2-7; 7 nucleotides agree with TRBD1. Germline V gene sequence: CDR1 MNHNS, CDR2 SASEGT. The CDR3 is 16 residues long. V lost 4 bases and J lost 0; bases outside the gene matches: 9. The CDR3 loop reads CASSGLTGTYSYEQYF. The CDR3 DNA reads TGTGCCAGCAGTGGCCTGACAGGGACGTACTCCTACGAGCAGTACTTC.

The genes are TRBV7-4 and TRBJ2-5, with D maybe TRBD2 (6 bases). Germline CDR1 SGHVT, CDR2 SQSDAQ. This CDR3 spans 16 amino acids. The V end lost 1 base, the J end lost 7 bases, and 19 bases lay between the germline ends. CDR3 protein: CASSLGWAREIGTQYF. In DNA, the CDR3 is TGTGCCAGCAGCTTAGGTTGGGCCCGGGAGATTGGGACCCAGTACTTC.

V is TRBV7-9 and J is TRBJ2-3; 7 bases fit TRBD2. V was clipped by 5 bases and J by 2 bases; unmatched bases: 7. In germline, CDR1 is SEHNR, CDR2 FQNEAQ (reference sequence). The CDR3 contains 15 residues. The CDR3 region has the DNA TGTGCCAGCAGCCCCCTCGGGACTAACACAGATACGCAGTATTTT. This gives the protein CASSPLGTNTDTQYF.

V is TRBV10-3 and J is TRBJ2-1, with D perhaps matching TRBD2 (5 bases). CDR1 and CDR2 from the germline V gene are ENHRY and SYGVKD. This CDR3 has 14 residues. Trimming cost V 3 bases and J 9 bases, with 15 bases left between them. The CDR3 sequence is CAISDPGRESEQFF. The CDR3 bases are TGTGCCATCAGTGATCCAGGAAGGGAGTCTGAGCAGTTCTTC.

The chain has TRBV28 and TRBJ2-5, with TRBD2 matching over 8 bases. The end of the DNA aligns better with TRBJ2-7, so the J call may be wrong. Germline V gene lookup returns CDR1 MDHEN and CDR2 SYDVKM. The CDR3 length is 14 residues. The CDR3 nucleotides are TGTGCCAGCAGAAATAGCGGGAATTCCTACGAGCAGTACTTC. Encoded protein: CASRNSGNSYEQYF.

The V gene is TRBV4-1, the J gene TRBJ2-1; TRBD2 aligns across 9 bases. This CDR3 comprises 20 residues. Germline V gene lookup returns CDR1 MGHRA and CDR2 YSYEKL. J was trimmed by 0 bases and V by 1 base; bases with no gene match: 13. Here the CDR3 DNA reads TGCGCCAGCAGCCAAGGGGGGCAGCGGGAGGCCCGATCCTCCTACAATGAGCAGTTCTTC. Translating gives CASSQGGQREARSSYNEQFF.